Sequencing of this T cell receptor beta chain was carried out in a study of T cells in women clearing cervical HPV infection. Prevalent HPV16 infections were excluded; only incident single HPV16 infections included. HPV was found by MY09/MY11 PCR and dot-blot genotyping. Produced via immunoSEQ multiplex PCR; TCRdb's table is partial and in-frame only. The sample yields approximately 34,000 clones, of which the top ten take up roughly 1.5%. Looked up from germline, CDR1 is SGHTA and CDR2 is FQGTGA. J was trimmed by 2 bases and V by 8 bases; bases with no gene match: 5. CDR3 size: 14 residues. As to this clone: From the germline J gene comes the end of the CDR3, since the read stops 3 residues before it.

The sequence derives from a woman between 18 and 69 years old with a cervical HPV16 infection that either progressed to CIN3+ or cleared (not recorded which). Source material: blood buffy coat. The chain joins TRBV7-3 to TRBJ2-3, with 9 bases aligning to TRBD2. Incomplete CDR3 DNA: TGTGCCAGCTCTTTAGCGGGGGACACAGATACG. It translates to CASSLAGDTDT. The full-length CDR3 reads as CASSLAGDTDTQYF.